What follows is one T cell receptor beta chain and its context. Its target is not known. The data are from a study of T cell responses to AZD1222 COVID-19 vaccine. Clones were sequenced by immunoSEQ multiplex PCR, and TCRdb holds only the in-frame ones, with some missing. The sample includes 85,000 to 130,000 clones, over 90% of them seen just once. The germline V gene has CDR1 MNHEY and CDR2 SVGAGI. This CDR3 spans 13 amino acids. V was clipped by 6 bases and J by 7 bases; unmatched bases: 3. Overall study results and limits: The span of vaccine-associated CD4 TCRs extended across spike, with dominance at 160-218 and 743-854. White British donors predominated, females outnumbered males, and clonal diversity was possibly underestimated.

This clonotype originated in an adult in good health. Sequencing was performed on peripheral blood, taken on day 0 of AZD1222 vaccination. The chain carries TRBV6-5 and TRBJ1-4, with 9 bases identical to TRBD1. In DNA form, the CDR3 reads TGTGCCAGCAGACAGGGGGCTTCTGAAAAACTGTTTTTT. Amino acid sequence: CASRQGASEKLFF.